This T cell receptor beta chain was observed in a study of cytomegalovirus exposure and HLA in healthy donors. Study as a whole: The same platform was used for the 95 to 150 validation repertoires and the approximately 670 first-cohort repertoires, a later analysis reported. Study results and caveats: In vitro testing confirmed a few CMV-associated chains as specific for CMV antigens. Most observed TCR sequences were rare, whereas some public TCRs were detected in many donors. The study listed approximately 160 cytomegalovirus-associated TCR beta chains.

Libraries were prepared by immunoSEQ multiplex PCR; TCRdb keeps only in-frame clonotypes and omits some of them. The sample records some 100,000 clones, around 86% being singletons. Germline loops: CDR1 MNHNS, CDR2 SASEGT. This CDR3 is built from 13 residues. On this clone: Its cognate antigen is unknown.

The V and J genes are TRBV6-1 and TRBJ2-3; D perhaps matches TRBD2 (6 bases). Sequencing was carried out using PBMCs. This TCR came from a man aged 18-30 years in good health and CMV-seronegative. The CDR3, as DNA: TGTGCAGAAAGTCGGGACTCCCCAGATACGCAGTATTTT. Encoded protein: CAESRDSPDTQYF.